This T cell receptor (beta chain) was identified during a study of OX40 agonist ivuxolimab in advanced cancers. Study results and limitations: Mean expanded clone counts were higher in CD8+ than CD4+ T cells. The CD4+ and CD8+ T cells in the blood had expanded clonally by week 6 at 0.1 to 3.0 mg/kg.

The length of the CDR3 is 17 residues. The V gene end was trimmed by 2 bases and the J gene end by 3 bases; junction bases not matched to a gene: 9. Per germline, CDR1 SGDLS and CDR2 YYNGEE. About this clone itself: Its antigen is not identified.

Method: immunoSEQ multiplex PCR; TCRdb's copy keeps in-frame clones and lacks some. The table lists 65,000 to 85,000 clones, about 93% of them singletons. The rearrangement joins TRBV9 to TRBJ2-3; 10 bases agree with TRBD2. The source is an adult with an advanced solid tumor such as melanoma, head and neck, liver or kidney cancer. The sequenced sample was CD4+ or CD8+ T cells sorted from blood, obtained in a trial of the OX40 agonist ivuxolimab. The CDR3 nucleotides are TGTGCCAGCAGCGTCCCCGCTGGACTAGCGGTTACAGATACGCAGTATTTT. It is translated as CASSVPAGLAVTDTQYF.